This TCR beta chain was obtained from a study of regulatory T cells in long-lasting Graves disease. The wider study: Graves' patients with a new diagnosis had received antithyroid drugs under 3 months.

Time point described: newly diagnosed GD, antithyroid drugs for less than 3 months. Scientists built the TCR library using RNA that was extracted from PBMCs. V gave up 5 bases and J gave up 4 bases; unmatched junction bases: 9. Germline V gene sequence: CDR1 KGHDR, CDR2 SFDVKD. This CDR3 region has 16 residues. This clonotype showed up many times. Combining iRepertoire HTBI primers with Arm-PCR of CDR3 regions, the authors built TCR beta libraries. One entry per CDR3 protein results from TCRdb running MiXCR on the multiplex PCR reads. Among about 530,000 distinct CDR3 sequences listed, around 16% were seen once. These same data were also listed under a study on T cells in Graves' hyperthyroidism and ophthalmopathy. Per that study: Absence of ophthalmopathy progression within 18 months defined stable Graves' hyperthyroidism. During a first-round RT-PCR of the TCR CDR3, the HTBI primer set was used.

V and J are TRBV24-1 and TRBJ2-5; TRBD1 agrees at 10 bases. The sequencing here drew on peripheral blood mononuclear cells (PBMCs), taken at new diagnosis, from a patient treated with antithyroid drugs. The sequence was collected from a woman aged 40-60 years with Graves disease. CDR3 protein: CATSVGDRGRGETQYF. Here the CDR3 DNA reads TGTGCCACCAGTGTGGGGGACAGGGGACGAGGAGAGACCCAGTACTTC.